The T cell receptor beta chain described here comes from a study of CD8+ T cells in alopecia areata (dated by TCRdb to the late 2010s). Study-wide context: The treated patients, all with moderate-to-severe alopecia areata, were enrolled in an open-label pilot trial of oral tofacitinib given at 5 to 10 mg twice daily. Scalp tissue and sorted CD4+ and CD8+ peripheral blood T cells from patchy and totalis/universalis alopecia areata patients and from healthy controls were covered by human TCRbeta sequencing. Patients stayed on tofacitinib for 6 to 18 months and then had 6 months of follow-up off drug so that delayed response and recurrence could be assessed. Scalp clonality was compared among normal scalp (n=4), patchy alopecia areata scalp (n=8), and alopecia totalis/universalis scalp (n=8). TCRbeta CDR3 regions were amplified by immunoSEQ multiplex PCR with 35 Vbeta forward and 13 Jbeta reverse primers. In both human patients and the C3H/HeJ mouse model, the study applied high-throughput TCRbeta sequencing to look at T cell clonal expansion in alopecia areata. The RNA source kit depended on sample type: the PAXgene miRNA kit for fixed scalp, the miRNeasy kit for PBMCs, and the RNeasy kit for mouse skin. Tofacitinib-treated patients had biopsies at baseline and at 4 and 24 weeks of treatment, with a later scalp biopsy in several patients. Overall study results and their limits: Unlike mouse skin, which is dominated by gammadelta T cells, normal human skin has resident alphabeta T cells that are also sequenced, and this complicates analysis of the scalp TCR repertoire. Compared with normal scalp, lesional scalp, particularly in alopecia totalis/universalis, had higher clonality and more expanded CD8+ clones, which suggests antigenic drive. Compared with mice, TCR sequences shared between patients were less clear, possibly partly because of HLA diversity across the patient population.

Library generation was performed with the immunoSEQ multiplex PCR assay. To provide template for TCR sequencing, every sample had RNA extracted and reverse transcribed into cDNA. SuperScript III was used for first-strand cDNA synthesis, primed with a 2:1 mix of oligo-dT and random hexamers. A synthetic immune receptor repertoire was used to measure amplification bias, and any remaining bias was corrected computationally. From the authors' description of their analysis: After raw reads were preprocessed to remove errors, the CDR3 was defined following IMGT conventions as running from the conserved cysteine to phenylalanine. To get clonality, Shannon entropy was normalized by log2 of the number of productive unique TCRs and the result was subtracted from 1. Whether each scalp clone was CD4 or CD8 was inferred by checking scalp TCRbeta sequences against the CD4 and CD8 repertoires from sorted blood. Here the immuneACCESS table is served through TCRdb, limited to in-frame sequences with V and J called. Missing clones are a known gap in these copies; in checked studies unresolved V genes cover under half, and the rest lacks a known reason. From that table come the V and J calls and clone size; the DNA was used to work out D and trimming. The sample has roughly 250,000 clones on record, under 70% of them singletons. 1% to 1.5% of the sample is taken by the ten largest.

On this clone itself: There is no known antigen for this receptor. No much larger clone is present one base from it, and per-base qualities are unavailable.

Taken from the germline V gene, the CDR1 and CDR2 loops are SGHTA and FQGNSA. The CDR3 goes from the cysteine to the phenylalanine over 13 residues. The read is trimmed to its CDR3 DNA, 39 bases read in frame from base 1. V trim: 5 bases; J trim: 4 bases; unmatched bases: 3. Explained via the paper, the time point label denotes: baseline before oral tofacitinib. Peripheral blood and lesional scalp punch biopsies were obtained from patients with alopecia areata. After PBMCs were isolated by density centrifugation and stained for CD3, CD4 and CD8, a FACSAria was used to sort CD4+ and CD8+ T cells. The chain employs TRBV7-2 and TRBJ1-1, with TRBD1 matching 8 junction bases. This receptor was identified in a human donor with alopecia areata. The sample here was CD4+ T cells sorted from blood, taken at week 0. The DNA sequence is TGTGCCAGCAGCCTTGACAGGGGCACTGAAGCTTTCTTT. Its protein product is CASSLDRGTEAFF.